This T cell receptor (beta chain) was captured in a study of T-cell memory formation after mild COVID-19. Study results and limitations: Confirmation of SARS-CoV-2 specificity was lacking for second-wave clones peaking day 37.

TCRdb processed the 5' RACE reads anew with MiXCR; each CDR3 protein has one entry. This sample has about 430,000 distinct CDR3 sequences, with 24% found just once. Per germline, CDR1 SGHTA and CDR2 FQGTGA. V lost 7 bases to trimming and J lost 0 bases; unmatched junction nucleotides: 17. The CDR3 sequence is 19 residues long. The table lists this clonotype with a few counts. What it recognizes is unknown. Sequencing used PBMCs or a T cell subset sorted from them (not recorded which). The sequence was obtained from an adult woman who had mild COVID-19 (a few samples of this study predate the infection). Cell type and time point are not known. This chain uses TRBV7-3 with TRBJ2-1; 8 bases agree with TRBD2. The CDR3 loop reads CASTRLGLEQLSSYNEQFF. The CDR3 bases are TGTGCCAGCACCCGCTTGGGACTAGAGCAGCTTAGCTCCTACAATGAGCAGTTCTTC.